These 4 T cell receptor beta chains came from one sample sequenced in a study of T cells in Graves' hyperthyroidism and ophthalmopathy. From RNA transcripts, TCR beta CDR3 regions were amplified. TCR CDR3 regions were first amplified by RT-PCR with HTBI primers. TCRdb passed the multiplex PCR reads through MiXCR, listing each CDR3 protein once. This table has around 500,000 distinct CDR3 sequences, about 15% appearing once. The sample taken for sequencing was blood. Receptor source: a woman aged 18-29 years with Graves' hyperthyroidism.

This clonotype has a count of ten or more. V is TRBV19 and J is TRBJ1-5, with D uncertain. This CDR3 contains 15 residues. The V gene lost 4 bases and the J gene lost 1 base, with 11 bases spanning the gap. CDR1 and CDR2 (germline): LNHDA, SQIVND (reference sequence). CDR3 bases: TGTGCCAGTAGTAATTGGCGGCAGAGCAATCAGCCCCAGCATTTT. This encodes CASSNWRQSNQPQHF. Supplemented by reference TRBV19 and TRBJ1-5, the full variable domain reads DGGITQSPKYLFRKEGQNVTLSCEQNLNHDAMYWYRQDPGQGLRLIYYSQIVNDFQKGDIAEGYSVSREKKESFPLTVTSAQKNPTAFYLCASSNWRQSNQPQHFGDGTRLSIL.

This clonotype has at least ten counts. V is TRBV6-1 and J is TRBJ1-4; unclear D gene. The germline CDR1 and CDR2 sequences are MNHNS and SASEGT. The CDR3 is made up of 13 amino acids. With 7 bases removed from V and 0 bases from J, the gap between germline ends came to 6 bases. CDR3 in amino acids: CASTRTTNEKLFF. The CDR3 DNA is TGTGCCAGCACAAGGACAACTAATGAAAAACTGTTTTTT.

This clonotype came up many times. V and J are TRBV11-2 and TRBJ2-7; a possible D gene is TRBD2 (6 bases). Germline loops: CDR1 SGHAT, CDR2 FQNNGV. This CDR3 spans 14 amino acids. V was shortened by 5 bases and J by 0 bases, with 11 bases between the two germline ends. The CDR3 protein is CASSHPSDSYEQYF. The CDR3 DNA reads TGTGCCAGCAGCCACCCTAGCGACTCCTACGAGCAGTACTTC.

The V gene is TRBV20-1, the J gene TRBJ1-2; D ambiguous. CDR3 size: 10 residues. The ends were cut back, 7 bases at V and 6 bases at J, with 9 bases in the middle. Germline assignment: CDR1 DFQATT and CDR2 SNEGSKA (reference sequence). The CDR3 coding sequence is TGCAGTGTTATCAAGGATGGCTACACCTTC. Translation gives CSVIKDGYTF.